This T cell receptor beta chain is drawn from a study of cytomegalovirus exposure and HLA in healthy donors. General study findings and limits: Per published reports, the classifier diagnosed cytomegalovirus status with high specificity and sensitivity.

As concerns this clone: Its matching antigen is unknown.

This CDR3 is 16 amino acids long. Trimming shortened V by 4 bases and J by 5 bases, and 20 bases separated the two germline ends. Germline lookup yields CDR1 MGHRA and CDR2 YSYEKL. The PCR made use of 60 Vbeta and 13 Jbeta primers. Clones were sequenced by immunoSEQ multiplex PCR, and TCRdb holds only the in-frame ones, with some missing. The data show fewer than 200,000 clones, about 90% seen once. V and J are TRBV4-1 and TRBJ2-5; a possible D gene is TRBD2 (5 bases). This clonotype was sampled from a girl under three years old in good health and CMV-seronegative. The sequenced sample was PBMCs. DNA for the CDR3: TGCGCCAGCAGCCTGTCCTCCGGGGTAAAGATGGAGACCCAGTACTTC. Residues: CASSLSSGVKMETQYF.